This entry describes one T cell receptor (beta chain). Its target is unknown. The data were obtained in a study of T cell repertoires in cytomegalovirus infection. In the study overall: Newly reported HLA-C-restricted and thoroughly characterized HLA-B-restricted CMV epitopes were employed. Indications came from public TCR beta signatures; they pointed to CMV infection and to a matching HLA type. General study points: The ex vivo response showed dominance by HLA-C-restricted CMV-specific TCR beta clonotypes.

The germline V gene has CDR1 LNHNV and CDR2 YYDKDF (reference sequence). CDR3 size: 17 residues. The V and J ends lost 4 bases and 7 bases, in that order; junction bases with no gene match: 10. Each CDR3 protein is one row after TCRdb ran MiXCR on the reads. The sample has 100,000 or so distinct CDR3 sequences; roughly 39% are singletons. The clonotype comes from a human donor in good health (CMV status not recorded). Some clones in this sample may be carry-over from other donors' samples. V gene TRBV15 combines with J gene TRBJ2-2; TRBD2 matches 12 bases. This specimen consisted of CD8+ T cells from cultured PBMCs, obtained from culture after CMV antigen stimulation. CDR3 protein: CATSKWLAGGHGGELFF. The DNA for the CDR3 is TGTGCCACCAGCAAATGGCTAGCGGGGGGGCACGGCGGGGAGCTGTTTTTT. Using reference TRBV15 and TRBJ2-2 for the parts outside the CDR3, the full variable domain is DAMVIQNPRYQVTQFGKPVTLSCSQTLNHNVMYWYQQKSSQAPKLLFHYYDKDFNNEADTPDNFQSRRPNTSFCFLDIRSPGLGDTAMYLCATSKWLAGGHGGELFFGEGSRLTVL.